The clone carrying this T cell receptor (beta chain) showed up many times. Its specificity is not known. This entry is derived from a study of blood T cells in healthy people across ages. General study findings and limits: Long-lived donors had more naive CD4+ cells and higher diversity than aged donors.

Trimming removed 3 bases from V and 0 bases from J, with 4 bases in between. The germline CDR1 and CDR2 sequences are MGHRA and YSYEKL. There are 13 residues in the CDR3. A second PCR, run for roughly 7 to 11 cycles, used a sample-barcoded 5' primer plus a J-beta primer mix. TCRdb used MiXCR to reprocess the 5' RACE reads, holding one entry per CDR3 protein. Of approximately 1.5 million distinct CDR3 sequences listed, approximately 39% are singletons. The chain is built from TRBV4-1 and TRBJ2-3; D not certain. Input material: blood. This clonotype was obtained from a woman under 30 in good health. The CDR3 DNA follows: TGCGCCAGCAGCCACCTGAGCACAGATACGCAGTATTTT. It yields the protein CASSHLSTDTQYF.